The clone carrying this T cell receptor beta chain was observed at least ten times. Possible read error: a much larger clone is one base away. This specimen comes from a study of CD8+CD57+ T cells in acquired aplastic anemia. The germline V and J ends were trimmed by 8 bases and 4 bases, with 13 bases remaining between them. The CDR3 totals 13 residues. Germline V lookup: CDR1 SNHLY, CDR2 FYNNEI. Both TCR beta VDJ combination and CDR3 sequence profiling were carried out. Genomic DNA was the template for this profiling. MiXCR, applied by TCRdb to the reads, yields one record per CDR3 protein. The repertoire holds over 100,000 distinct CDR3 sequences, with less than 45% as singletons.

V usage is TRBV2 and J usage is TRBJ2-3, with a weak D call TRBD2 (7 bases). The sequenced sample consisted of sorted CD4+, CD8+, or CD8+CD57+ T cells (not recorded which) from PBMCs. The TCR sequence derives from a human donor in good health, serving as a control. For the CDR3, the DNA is TGTGCCAGCGGGGGGGCTAGCCCAGATACGCAGTATTTT. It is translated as CASGGASPDTQYF.